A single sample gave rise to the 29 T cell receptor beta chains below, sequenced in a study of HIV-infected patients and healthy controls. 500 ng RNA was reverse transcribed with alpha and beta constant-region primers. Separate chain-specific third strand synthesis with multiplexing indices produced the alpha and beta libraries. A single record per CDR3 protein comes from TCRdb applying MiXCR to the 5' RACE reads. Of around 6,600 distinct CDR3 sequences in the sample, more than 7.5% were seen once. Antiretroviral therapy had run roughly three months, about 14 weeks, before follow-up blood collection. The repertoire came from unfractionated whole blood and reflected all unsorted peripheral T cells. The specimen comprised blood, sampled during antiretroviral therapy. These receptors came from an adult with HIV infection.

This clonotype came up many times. CDR3 region: CASSQTGGADFF. CDR3 DNA sequence: TGTGCCAGCAGCCAGACAGGCGGAGCTGACTTCTTT. The chain couples TRBV7-9 to TRBJ1-1; maybe TRBD1 (6 bases). The CDR3 extends over 12 amino acids. Germline loops: CDR1 SEHNR, CDR2 FQNEAQ (reference sequence). Trimming pared 5 bases from V and 14 bases from J, leaving 18 bases between.

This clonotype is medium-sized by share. CDR3 region: CSARGEVPNTEAFF. Here the CDR3 DNA reads TGCAGTGCTAGAGGGGAGGTTCCGAACACTGAAGCTTTCTTT. The chain couples TRBV20-1 to TRBJ1-1; D is ambiguous. The V end was cut by 1 base, the J end by 1 base, with 10 bases between. Germline CDR1 DFQATT, CDR2 SNEGSKA (reference sequence). The CDR3 is 14 amino acids.

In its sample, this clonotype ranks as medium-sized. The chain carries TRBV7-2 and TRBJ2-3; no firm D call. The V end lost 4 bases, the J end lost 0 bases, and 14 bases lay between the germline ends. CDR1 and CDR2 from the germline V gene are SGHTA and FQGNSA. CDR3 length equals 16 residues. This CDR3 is CASSSPTETSTDTQYF. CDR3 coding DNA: TGTGCCAGCAGCTCCCCGACTGAGACTAGCACAGATACGCAGTATTTT.

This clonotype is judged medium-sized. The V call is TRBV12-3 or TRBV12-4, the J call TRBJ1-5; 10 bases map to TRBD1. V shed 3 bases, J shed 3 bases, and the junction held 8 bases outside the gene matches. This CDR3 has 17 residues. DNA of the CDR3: TGTGCCAGCAGTTTTGTTAGGACAGGGGGTTCCAATCAGCCCCAGCATTTT. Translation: CASSFVRTGGSNQPQHF.

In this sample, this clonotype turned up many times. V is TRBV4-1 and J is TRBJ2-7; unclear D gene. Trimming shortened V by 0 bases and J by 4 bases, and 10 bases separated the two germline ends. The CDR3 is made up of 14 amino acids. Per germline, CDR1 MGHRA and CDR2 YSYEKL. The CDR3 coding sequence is TGCGCCAGCAGCCAAGAAGTTAACGTGTACGAGCAGTACTTC. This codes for CASSQEVNVYEQYF.

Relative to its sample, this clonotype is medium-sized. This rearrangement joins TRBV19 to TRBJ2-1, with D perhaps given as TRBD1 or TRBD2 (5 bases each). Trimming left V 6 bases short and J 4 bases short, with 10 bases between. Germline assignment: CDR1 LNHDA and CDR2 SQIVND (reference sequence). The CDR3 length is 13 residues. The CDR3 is CASSGDGYNEQFF. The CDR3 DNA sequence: TGTGCCAGTAGCGGGGACGGATACAATGAGCAGTTCTTC.

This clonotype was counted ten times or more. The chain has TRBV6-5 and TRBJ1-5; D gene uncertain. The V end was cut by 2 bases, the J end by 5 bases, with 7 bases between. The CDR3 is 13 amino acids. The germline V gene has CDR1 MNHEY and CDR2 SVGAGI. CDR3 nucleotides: TGTGCCAGCAGTTACGGATCTTATCAGCCCCAGCATTTT. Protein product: CASSYGSYQPQHF.

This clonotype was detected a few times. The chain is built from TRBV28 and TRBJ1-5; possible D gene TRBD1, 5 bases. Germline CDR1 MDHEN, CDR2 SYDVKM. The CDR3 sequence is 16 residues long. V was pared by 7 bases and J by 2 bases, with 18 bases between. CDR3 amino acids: CASIFEGLGRNQPQHF. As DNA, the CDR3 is TGTGCCAGCATCTTTGAGGGGCTAGGGCGCAATCAGCCCCAGCATTTT.

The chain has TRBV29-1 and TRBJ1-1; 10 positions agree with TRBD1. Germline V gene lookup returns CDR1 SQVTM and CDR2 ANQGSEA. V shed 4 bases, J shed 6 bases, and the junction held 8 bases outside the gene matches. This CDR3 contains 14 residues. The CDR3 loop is CSVAGRDRGPEAFF. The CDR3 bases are TGCAGCGTTGCAGGGCGGGACAGGGGCCCTGAAGCTTTCTTT.

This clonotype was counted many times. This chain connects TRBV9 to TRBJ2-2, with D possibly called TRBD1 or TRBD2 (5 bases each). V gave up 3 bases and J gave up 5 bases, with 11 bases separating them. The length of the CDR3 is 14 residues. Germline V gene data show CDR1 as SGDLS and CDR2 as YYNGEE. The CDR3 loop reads CASSDGALTGELFF. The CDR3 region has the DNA TGTGCCAGCAGCGACGGGGCGCTGACCGGGGAGCTGTTTTTT.

The CDR3 DNA is TGTGCCAGCACCCCCTCCGTTGGTGCCGGGGAGCTGTTTTTT. Its protein is CASTPSVGAGELFF. This sequence joins TRBV28 and TRBJ2-2; no firm D call. Deletions cut 7 bases from V and 6 bases from J, with 15 bases between. CDR3 length equals 14 residues. Germline CDR1 reads MDHEN; CDR2 reads SYDVKM.

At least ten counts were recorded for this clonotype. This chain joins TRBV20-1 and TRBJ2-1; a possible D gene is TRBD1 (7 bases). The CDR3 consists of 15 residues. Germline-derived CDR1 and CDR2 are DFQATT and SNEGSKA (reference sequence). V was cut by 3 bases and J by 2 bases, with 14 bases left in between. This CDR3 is CSARVTGEAYNEQFF. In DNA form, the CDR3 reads TGCAGTGCTAGGGTCACAGGGGAGGCCTACAATGAGCAGTTCTTC.

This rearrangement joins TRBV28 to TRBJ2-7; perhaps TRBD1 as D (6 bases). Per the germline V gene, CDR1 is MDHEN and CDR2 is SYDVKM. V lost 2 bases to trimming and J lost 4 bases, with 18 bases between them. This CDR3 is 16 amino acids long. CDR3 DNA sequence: TGTGCCAGCAGTTTAGTCTGCCAGGGGCCGGGGTACGAGCAGTACTTC. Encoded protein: CASSLVCQGPGYEQYF.

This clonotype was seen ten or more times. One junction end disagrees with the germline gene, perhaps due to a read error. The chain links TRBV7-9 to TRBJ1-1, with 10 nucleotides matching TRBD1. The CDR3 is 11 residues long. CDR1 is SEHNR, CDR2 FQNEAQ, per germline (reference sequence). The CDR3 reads CASSPGTGEIF. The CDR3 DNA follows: TGTGCCAGCAGTCCCGGGACAGGGGAAATCTTT.

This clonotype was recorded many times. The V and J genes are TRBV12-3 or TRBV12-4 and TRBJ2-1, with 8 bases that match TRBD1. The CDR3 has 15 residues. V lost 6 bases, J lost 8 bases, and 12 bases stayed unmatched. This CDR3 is CASSSSGTGKDEQFF. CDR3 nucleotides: TGTGCCAGCAGCTCATCCGGGACAGGCAAAGATGAGCAGTTCTTC.

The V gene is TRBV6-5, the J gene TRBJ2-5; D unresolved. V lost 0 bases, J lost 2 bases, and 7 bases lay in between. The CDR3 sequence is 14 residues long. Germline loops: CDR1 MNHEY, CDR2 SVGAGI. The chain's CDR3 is CASSYSQVQETQYF. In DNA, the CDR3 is TGTGCCAGCAGTTACTCCCAGGTACAAGAGACCCAGTACTTC.

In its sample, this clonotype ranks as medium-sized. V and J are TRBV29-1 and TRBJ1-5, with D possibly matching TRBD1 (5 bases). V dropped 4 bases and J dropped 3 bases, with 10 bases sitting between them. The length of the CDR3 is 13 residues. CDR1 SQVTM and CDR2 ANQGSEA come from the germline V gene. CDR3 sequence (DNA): TGCAGCGTTGTATGGGGACCCAATCAGCCCCAGCATTTT. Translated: CSVVWGPNQPQHF. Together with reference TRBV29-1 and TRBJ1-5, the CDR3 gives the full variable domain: SAVISQKPSRDICQRGTSLTIQCQVDSQVTMMFWYRQQPGQSLTLIATANQGSEATYESGFVIDKFPISRPNLTFSTLTVSNMSPEDSSIYLCSVVWGPNQPQHFGDGTRLSIL.

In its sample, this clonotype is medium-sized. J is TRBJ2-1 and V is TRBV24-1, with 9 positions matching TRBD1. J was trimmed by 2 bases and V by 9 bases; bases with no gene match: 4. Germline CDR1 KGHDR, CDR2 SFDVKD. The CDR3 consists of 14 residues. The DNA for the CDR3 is TGTGCCACCGGGGGGACAGGGACCTACAATGAGCAGTTCTTC. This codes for CATGGTGTYNEQFF.

The CDR3: CASSYPPLRRGLRGAYEQYF. The CDR3 coding sequence is TGTGCCAGCAGTTACCCCCCTCTTAGGAGGGGGCTCCGAGGGGCCTACGAGCAGTACTTC. The chain employs TRBV6-2 or TRBV6-3 and TRBJ2-7, with D possibly matching TRBD1 (7 bases). The V gene's germline CDR1 is MNHEY and CDR2 SVGEGT. The V end was cut by 2 bases, the J end by 2 bases, with 28 bases between. The CDR3 has 20 amino acids.

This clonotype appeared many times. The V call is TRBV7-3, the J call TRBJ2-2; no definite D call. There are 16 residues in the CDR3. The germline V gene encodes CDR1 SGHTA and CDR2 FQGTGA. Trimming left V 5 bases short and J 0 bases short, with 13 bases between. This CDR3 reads CASSPFSVSNTGELFF. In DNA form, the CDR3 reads TGTGCCAGCAGCCCCTTTAGTGTCTCGAACACCGGGGAGCTGTTTTTT.

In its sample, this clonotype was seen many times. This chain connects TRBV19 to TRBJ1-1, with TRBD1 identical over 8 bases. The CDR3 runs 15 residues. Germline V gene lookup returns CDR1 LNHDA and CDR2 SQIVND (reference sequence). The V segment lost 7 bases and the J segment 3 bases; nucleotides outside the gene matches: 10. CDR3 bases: TGTGCCAGTATCCCCGGGCAGGGGGCATACACTGAAGCTTTCTTT. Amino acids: CASIPGQGAYTEAFF.

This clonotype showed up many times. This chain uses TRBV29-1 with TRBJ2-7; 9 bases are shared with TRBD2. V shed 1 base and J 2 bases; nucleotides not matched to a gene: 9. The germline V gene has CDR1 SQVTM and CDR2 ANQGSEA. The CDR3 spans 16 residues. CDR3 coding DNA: TGCAGCGTTGAAGGACTAGCGGAAAGGGGCGCCTACGAGCAGTACTTC. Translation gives CSVEGLAERGAYEQYF.

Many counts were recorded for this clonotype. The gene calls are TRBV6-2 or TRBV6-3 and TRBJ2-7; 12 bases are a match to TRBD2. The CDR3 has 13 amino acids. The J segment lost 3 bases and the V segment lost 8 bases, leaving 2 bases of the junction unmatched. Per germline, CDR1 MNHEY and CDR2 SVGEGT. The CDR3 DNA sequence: TGTGCCAGCGGACTAGCGGGAAGCTACGAGCAGTACTTC. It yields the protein CASGLAGSYEQYF.

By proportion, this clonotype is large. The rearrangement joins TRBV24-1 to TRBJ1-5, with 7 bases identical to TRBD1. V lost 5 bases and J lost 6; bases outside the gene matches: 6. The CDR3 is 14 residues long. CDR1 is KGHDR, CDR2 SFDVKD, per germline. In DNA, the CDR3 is TGTGCCACCAGTGGGTCAGGGGGAGTTCAGCCCCAGCATTTT. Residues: CATSGSGGVQPQHF.

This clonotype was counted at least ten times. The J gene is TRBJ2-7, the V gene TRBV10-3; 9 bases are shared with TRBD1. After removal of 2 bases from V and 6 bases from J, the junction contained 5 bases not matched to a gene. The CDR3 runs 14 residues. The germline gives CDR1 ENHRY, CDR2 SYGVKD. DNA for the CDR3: TGTGCCATCAGTGAGGGACAGGGGACGCGCGAGCAGTACTTC. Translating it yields CAISEGQGTREQYF.

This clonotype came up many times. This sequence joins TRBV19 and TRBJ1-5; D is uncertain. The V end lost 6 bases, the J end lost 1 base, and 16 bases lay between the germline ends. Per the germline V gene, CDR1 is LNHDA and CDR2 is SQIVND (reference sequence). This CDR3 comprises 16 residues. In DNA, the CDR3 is TGTGCCAGTAGCGTTACTCTGCCGGGGAGCAATCAGCCCCAGCATTTT. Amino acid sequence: CASSVTLPGSNQPQHF.

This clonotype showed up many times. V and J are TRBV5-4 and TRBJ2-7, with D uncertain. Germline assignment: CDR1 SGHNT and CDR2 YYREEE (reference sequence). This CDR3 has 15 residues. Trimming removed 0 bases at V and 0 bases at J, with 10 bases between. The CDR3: CASSLDQEPSYEQYF. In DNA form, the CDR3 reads TGTGCCAGCAGCTTGGATCAGGAGCCCTCCTACGAGCAGTACTTC.

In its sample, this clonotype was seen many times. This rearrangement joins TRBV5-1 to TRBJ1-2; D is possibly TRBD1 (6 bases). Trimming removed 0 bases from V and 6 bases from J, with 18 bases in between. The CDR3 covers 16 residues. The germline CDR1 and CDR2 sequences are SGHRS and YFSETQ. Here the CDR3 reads CASSLAHRQDSNGYTF. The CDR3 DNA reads TGCGCCAGCAGCTTGGCCCATAGACAGGATTCTAATGGCTACACCTTC.

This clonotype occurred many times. This chain's CDR3 is CSARAGPQYF. CDR3 in DNA: TGCAGTGCTAGAGCTGGTCCGCAGTATTTT. This chain uses TRBV20-1 with TRBJ2-3; D gene ambiguous. Trimming cost V 1 base and J 10 bases, with 6 bases left between them. The CDR3 extends over 10 amino acids. The germline V gene has CDR1 DFQATT and CDR2 SNEGSKA (reference sequence).